The clone carrying this TCR beta chain appeared once. The source of the sample is a study of blood T cell repertoires in COVID-19. Sequencing used immunoSEQ multiplex PCR; TCRdb keeps in-frame clones, though not all of them. The data hold fewer than 300,000 clones, with roughly 92% observed a single time. The CDR3 runs to 14 residues. In germline, CDR1 is SGHKS, CDR2 YYEKEE (reference sequence). Trimming removed 0 bases from V and 2 bases from J, with 8 bases in between. The J gene is TRBJ1-1, the V gene TRBV5-5; tentatively, D is TRBD1 (5 bases). Sequencing was carried out using peripheral blood. The sequence derives from a woman aged 25-40 years with COVID-19, enrolled during active disease. CDR3 protein: CASSLEQANTEAFF. In DNA, the CDR3 is TGTGCCAGCAGCTTGGAACAGGCAAACACTGAAGCTTTCTTT.